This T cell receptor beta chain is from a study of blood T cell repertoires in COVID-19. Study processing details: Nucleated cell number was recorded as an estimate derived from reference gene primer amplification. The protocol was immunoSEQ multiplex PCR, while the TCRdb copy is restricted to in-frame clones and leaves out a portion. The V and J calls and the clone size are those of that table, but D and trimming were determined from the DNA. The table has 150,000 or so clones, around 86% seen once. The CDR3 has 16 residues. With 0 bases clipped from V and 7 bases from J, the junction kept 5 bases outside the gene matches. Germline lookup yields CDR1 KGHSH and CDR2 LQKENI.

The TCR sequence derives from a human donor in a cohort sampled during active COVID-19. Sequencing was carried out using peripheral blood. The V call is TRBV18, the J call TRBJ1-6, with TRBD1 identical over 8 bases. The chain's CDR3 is CASSPPPGGSNSPLHF. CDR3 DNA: TGTGCCAGCTCACCACCGCCAGGGGGCTCAAATTCACCCCTCCACTTT.